This TCR beta chain was identified in a study of CD8 T cells in ankylosing spondylitis. Regarding the study as a whole: A motif of eight or nine highly homologous TCR beta variants was seen as apparently characteristic of ankylosing spondylitis blood.

This clonotype was detected a few times. What it recognizes is unknown. MiXCR was run by TCRdb on the 5' RACE reads, yielding one entry per CDR3 protein. There are about 750,000 distinct CDR3 sequences in the sample; over 15% occur only once, and about 20% lies in the top ten. Trimming removed 4 bases at V and 0 bases at J, with 13 bases between. Looked up from germline, CDR1 is SQVTM and CDR2 is ANQGSEA. The CDR3 is made up of 14 amino acids. The TCR originated in a male donor with ankylosing spondylitis. Source material: blood, either unsorted or a sorted T cell fraction (not recorded which). This rearrangement joins TRBV29-1 to TRBJ2-7; D possibly uses TRBD1 or TRBD2 (6 bases each). CDR3 nucleotide sequence: TGCAGCGTTGCGGGGGCAGGGTCCTCCTACGAGCAGTACTTC. It encodes CSVAGAGSSYEQYF.